The present T cell receptor beta chain was sequenced within a study of blood T cell repertoires in COVID-19. Study at large: Whether acute or convalescent, the COVID-19 samples came from the United States, Italy and Spain. T cells, B-cell-depleted T cells, or PBMCs provided the cDNA or gDNA that served as material.

CDR3 length: 16 amino acids. CDR1 MGHRA and CDR2 YSYEKL come from the germline V gene. The trim removed 6 bases at V and 2 bases at J, leaving 8 bases unmatched. In the original analysis: From reference gene primer amplification, estimates of nucleated cell counts were derived. The method was immunoSEQ multiplex PCR; TCRdb's version includes in-frame clones alone and lacks a portion of them. D and trimming were read from the DNA, whereas the V and J calls and clone size are those reported in that table. The table includes 280,000 or so clones, around four fifths detected once. This clonotype originated in a woman aged 50 to 65 who had recovered from COVID-19. The rearrangement joins TRBV4-1 to TRBJ2-1, with TRBD1 identical over 9 bases. Sequences were obtained from peripheral blood. The CDR3 coding sequence is TGCGCCAGCAGAGACCCGGGACAGGGCACCTACAATGAGCAGTTCTTC. Its protein product is CASRDPGQGTYNEQFF.